This passage covers 12 T cell receptor beta chains from one sample sequenced in a study of shared clonotypes between healthy human individuals. Clones were sequenced by immunoSEQ multiplex PCR, and TCRdb holds only the in-frame ones, with some missing. In the table there are approximately 500,000 clones, 81% of which are singletons. The sequenced sample was PBMCs. Receptor source: a woman aged 40 to 50 in good health. Some clones in this sample may be carry-over from other donors' samples.

This clone was observed a handful of times. This clone may be a read error of a much larger clone one base away. The same CDR3 is also encoded by other DNA sequences in this sample. The chain joins TRBV18 to TRBJ2-3, with 8 nucleotides matching TRBD1. The CDR3 covers 14 residues. Looked up from germline, CDR1 is KGHSH and CDR2 is LQKENI. The CDR3 is CASSGQGQSDTQYF. In DNA form, the CDR3 reads TGTGCCAGCTCCGGACAGGGTCAGTCAGATACGCAGTACTTT.

The V call is TRBV28, the J call TRBJ1-1, with 7 bases lining up with TRBD1. This CDR3 is built from 16 residues. CDR1 and CDR2 (germline): MDHEN, SYDVKM. Germline trimming cut 6 bases from V and 1 base from J; bases unmatched to any gene: 11. CDR3: CASSEQGGAWNTEAFF. CDR3 nucleotides: TGTGCCAGCAGCGAGCAGGGGGGCGCTTGGAACACTGAAGCTTTCTTT.

The gene calls are TRBV18 and TRBJ2-7; TRBD1 aligns across 7 bases. V lost 2 bases to trimming and J lost 6 bases; unmatched junction nucleotides: 4. The CDR3 spans 13 residues. Germline V gene lookup returns CDR1 KGHSH and CDR2 LQKENI. For the CDR3, the DNA is TGTGCCAGCTCACCAACAGGGGTTAGCGAGCAGTACTTC. As protein: CASSPTGVSEQYF.

J is TRBJ2-5 and V is TRBV7-9; 8 bases line up with TRBD1. The germline gives CDR1 SEHNR, CDR2 FQNEAQ (reference sequence). This CDR3 is 13 amino acids long. V gave up 5 bases and J gave up 4 bases; unmatched junction bases: 3. In nucleotides, the CDR3 is TGTGCCAGCAGCACCGGGACAGGAGAGACCCAGTACTTC. This gives the protein CASSTGTGETQYF.

A word on this clone: This likely reflects a read error, since a far larger clone is one base away. Other nucleotide sequences from this sample produce the same CDR3. The rearrangement joins TRBV14 to TRBJ1-4, with D possibly TRBD1 on 6 matching bases. Germline V gene lookup returns CDR1 SGHDN and CDR2 FVKESK. CDR3 length: 13 amino acids. This CDR3 reads CASSRDNNEKLFF. In DNA, the CDR3 is TGTGCTAGCAGCAGGGACAATAATGAAAAACTGTTTTTT. The variable domain in full, completed from reference TRBV14 and TRBJ1-4, reads EAGVTQFPSHSVIEKGQTVTLRCDPISGHDNLYWYRRVMGKEIKFLLHFVKESKQDESGMPNNRFLAERTGGTYSTLKVQPAELEDSGVYFCASSRDNNEKLFFGSGTQLSVL.

The V call is TRBV29-1, the J call TRBJ2-5; D not certain. Germline V gene lookup returns CDR1 SQVTM and CDR2 ANQGSEA. The CDR3 totals 12 residues. V was clipped by 4 bases and J by 1 base, with 7 bases between them. The DNA for the CDR3 is TGCAGCGTTGTGGCCTCCCAAGAGACCCAGTACTTC. As protein: CSVVASQETQYF.

This rearrangement joins TRBV5-1 to TRBJ2-1, with 9 bases that match TRBD2. Looked up from germline, CDR1 is SGHRS and CDR2 is YFSETQ. This CDR3 has 14 amino acids. V shed 4 bases, J shed 6 bases, and the junction held 5 bases outside the gene matches. The CDR3, as DNA: TGCGCCAGCAGCCACGGACTAGCGAGCAATGAGCAGTTCTTC. Amino acid sequence: CASSHGLASNEQFF.

Only one count was recorded for this clone. The chain carries TRBV28 and TRBJ2-5, with D possibly being TRBD2 (6 bases). V was clipped by 2 bases and J by 4 bases, with 8 bases between them. Germline values: CDR1 MDHEN, CDR2 SYDVKM. The CDR3 extends over 13 amino acids. The CDR3 sequence is CASSLGGAETQYF. In DNA form, the CDR3 reads TGTGCCAGCAGTTTAGGAGGGGCAGAGACCCAGTACTTC.

V gene TRBV11-3 combines with J gene TRBJ2-1; D not resolved. The V gene lost 5 bases and the J gene lost 5 bases, with 10 bases spanning the gap. The CDR3 runs 13 residues. Germline CDR1 and CDR2: SGHNT and YENEEA. The chain's CDR3 is CASSLAPNNEQFF. DNA of the CDR3: TGTGCCAGCAGCCTCGCACCGAACAATGAGCAGTTCTTC.

The V gene is TRBV25-1, the J gene TRBJ1-3; a possible D gene is TRBD1 (6 bases). The CDR3 totals 15 residues. The germline V gene encodes CDR1 MGHDK and CDR2 SYGVNS. Between the trimmed V and J ends, which lost 3 bases and 3 bases, there was a span of 12 bases. CDR3: CASSDSGQFGNTIYF. For the CDR3, the DNA is TGTGCCAGCAGTGATTCTGGACAGTTTGGAAACACCATATATTTT.

This chain links TRBV28 with TRBJ2-3; D gene uncertain. Between the trimmed V and J ends, which lost 6 bases and 7 bases, there was a span of 14 bases. The CDR3 extends over 13 amino acids. CDR1 MDHEN and CDR2 SYDVKM come from the germline V gene. The CDR3: CASSQIGRNTQYF. CDR3 DNA: TGTGCCAGCAGCCAAATCGGACGAAATACGCAGTATTTT.

This clone was recorded only once. This chain connects TRBV30 to TRBJ2-7; 9 nucleotides line up with TRBD2. Germline-derived CDR1 and CDR2 are GTSNPN and SVGIG (reference sequence). The CDR3 runs to 12 residues. Unmatched junction bases numbered 7, after V lost 1 base and J lost 12 bases. DNA of the CDR3: TGTGCCTGGAGTGAGCAGGGACTAGCATCGTACTTC. Protein: CAWSEQGLASYF.